This T cell receptor (beta chain) was sequenced for a study of CXCR3-negative and CXCR3-positive naive CD8 T cells. Overall study results and limits: Compared with CXCR3-negative naive cells, CXCR3-positive naive cells showed more hydrophobic TRB CDR3s. Naive subsets were similarly diverse, while memory CD8+ repertoires were much less diverse. Memory cells differed in TRBV-TRBJ usage, but naive CXCR3-negative and CXCR3-positive cells had similar usage.

Germline lookup yields CDR1 SNHLY and CDR2 FYNNEI. This CDR3 contains 11 residues. Remarks on this clonotype: Its antigen remains unidentified.

UMI-labeled TRB cDNA libraries were prepared by 5' RACE. TCRdb re-called the 5' RACE reads; one entry per CDR3 protein, DNA not given. The sample table sets out nearly 110,000 distinct CDR3 sequences. The sample consisted of naive CXCR3+ CD8+ T cells from blood. The subset: CD45RO-CCR7+CD27+CD95- naive CD8+ T cells expressing CXCR3 (TNR3+). The V and J genes are TRBV2 and TRBJ2-1; TCRdb's D call, TRBD1, is unchecked because there is no DNA. This clonotype was sampled from a human donor in good health. Some clones in this sample may be carry-over from other donors' samples. CDR3 amino acids: CASRGQGGQFF.